These 28 T cell receptor beta chains share one sample of origin, sequenced in a study of siplizumab effects on memory and regulatory T cells. Some clones are missing from TCRdb's copy, which holds only in-frame ones; the method was immunoSEQ multiplex PCR. Among about 64,000 clones listed, nearly 98% were seen once. Sequencing was performed on naive CD8+ T cells sorted from blood. Receptor source: a human donor in good health.

This clone was seen once. The chain employs TRBV15 and TRBJ1-4; maybe TRBD1 (5 bases). Trimming left V 0 bases short and J 7 bases short, with 12 bases between. Germline loops: CDR1 LNHNV, CDR2 YYDKDF (reference sequence). This CDR3 spans 15 amino acids. DNA for the CDR3: TGTGCCACCAGCAGAGATAGGGGCGGGGTTGAAAAACTGTTTTTT. Translated, it gives CATSRDRGGVEKLFF.

CDR3 nucleotide sequence: TGTGCCAGCAGCTTAGTTACCGGGGAGCTGTTTTTT. This gives the protein CASSLVTGELFF. J is TRBJ2-2 and V is TRBV11-3; D ambiguous. Trimming took 1 base from V and 5 from J, leaving 2 bases between them. This CDR3 has 12 residues. Germline loops: CDR1 SGHNT, CDR2 YENEEA.

V gene TRBV14 combines with J gene TRBJ2-2; 8 positions match TRBD1. J lost 5 bases, V lost 1 base, and 6 bases had no gene match. Germline CDR1 SGHDN, CDR2 FVKESK. CDR3 length equals 16 residues. Here the CDR3 DNA reads TGTGCCAGCAGCCAAGTTGGGCAGGGGGCAACCGGGGAGCTGTTTTTT. Encoded protein: CASSQVGQGATGELFF.

This sequence joins TRBV18 and TRBJ1-4, with 7 bases aligning to TRBD1. The CDR3 totals 16 residues. CDR1 is KGHSH, CDR2 LQKENI, per germline. The ends lost 2 bases at V and 6 bases at J; junction bases unmatched: 9. CDR3 nucleotides: TGTGCCAGCTCACCAAGCGCGGACAGGAAGGATGAAAAACTGTTTTTT. Its protein product is CASSPSADRKDEKLFF. The whole variable domain, filled in from reference TRBV18 and TRBJ1-4, reads NAGVMQNPRHLVRRRGQEARLRCSPMKGHSHVYWYRQLPEEGLKFMVYLQKENIIDESGMPKERFSAEFPKEGPSILRIQQVVRGDSAAYFCASSPSADRKDEKLFFGSGTQLSVL.

This clone occurred once. The V gene is TRBV27, the J gene TRBJ2-5, with D hard to call. Trimming took 6 bases from V and 5 from J, leaving 16 bases between them. Per germline, CDR1 MNHEY and CDR2 SMNVEV (reference sequence). The CDR3 is 14 amino acids. CDR3 sequence reads: CASSPFSHRETQYF. The CDR3 bases are TGTGCCAGCAGCCCCTTTTCCCACCGGGAGACCCAGTACTTC.

This clone was observed a single time. The chain employs TRBV5-1 and TRBJ2-7; 8 bases fit TRBD2. CDR1 is SGHRS, CDR2 YFSETQ, per germline. V shed 4 bases and J 0 bases; nucleotides not matched to a gene: 9. The CDR3 totals 16 residues. CDR3 residues: CASSLETGTSSYEQYF. The CDR3 DNA is TGCGCCAGCAGCCTCGAAACAGGGACTAGCTCCTACGAGCAGTACTTC.

The V call is TRBV28, the J call TRBJ2-7, with D possibly matching TRBD1 (5 bases). V dropped 6 bases and J dropped 6 bases, with 12 bases sitting between them. Germline V gene sequence: CDR1 MDHEN, CDR2 SYDVKM. The CDR3 runs 12 residues. The CDR3 here is CASSLRTLEQYF. As DNA, the CDR3 is TGTGCCAGCAGCCTCCGGACACTCGAGCAGTACTTC.

The V and J genes are TRBV4-2 and TRBJ2-7, with 7 bases aligning to TRBD1. This CDR3 contains 15 residues. Losses at the gene ends were 0 bases for V and 3 bases for J; bases not matched to a gene: 5. Per the germline V gene, CDR1 is LGHNA and CDR2 is YNFKEQ. The DNA for the CDR3 is TGTGCCAGCAGCCAAGAAAAGGGGGCGAGCTACGAGCAGTACTTC. Translated: CASSQEKGASYEQYF.

This chain uses TRBV4-1 with TRBJ2-7, with D perhaps matching TRBD1 or TRBD2 (7 bases each). The CDR3 has 14 amino acids. V lost 3 bases to trimming and J lost 7 bases, with 16 bases between them. In germline, CDR1 is MGHRA, CDR2 YSYEKL. CDR3 residues: CASSQWEGAQEQYF. In DNA, the CDR3 is TGCGCCAGCAGCCAGTGGGAGGGGGCCCAAGAGCAGTACTTC.

The genes are TRBV27 and TRBJ2-7; weak D call: TRBD2 (5 bases). CDR1 is MNHEY and CDR2 is SMNVEV in the germline V gene (reference sequence). The germline V and J ends were trimmed by 8 bases and 2 bases, with 13 bases remaining between them. This CDR3 is built from 13 residues. CDR3 loop: CASAEGDPYEQYF. The CDR3 DNA reads TGTGCCAGCGCCGAGGGAGATCCCTACGAGCAGTACTTC.

On this clone itself: Distinct nucleotide sequences in the sample also encode this CDR3. The CDR3 region has the DNA TGTGCCAGCAGCTTAACGGTTGGAAGCTCTGGAAACACCATATATTTT. This sequence encodes CASSLTVGSSGNTIYF. The chain recombines TRBV5-6 with TRBJ1-3; no definite D call. Trimming pared 2 bases from V and 0 bases from J, leaving 12 bases between. The CDR3 contains 16 residues. Germline CDR1 SGHDT, CDR2 YYEEEE.

The rearrangement uses TRBV19 and TRBJ2-7; 11 positions match TRBD1. CDR1 LNHDA and CDR2 SQIVND come from the germline V gene (reference sequence). The V segment lost 3 bases and the J segment 6 bases; nucleotides outside the gene matches: 7. The CDR3 has 15 residues. CDR3 loop: CASSIGDRGTTEQYF. The CDR3 DNA sequence: TGTGCCAGTAGTATCGGGGACAGGGGGACTACCGAGCAGTACTTC.

The J gene is TRBJ2-2, the V gene TRBV9; perhaps D is TRBD1 or TRBD2 (6 bases each). The CDR3 consists of 15 residues. V shed 4 bases and J shed 4 bases, with 14 bases lying between them. CDR1 SGDLS and CDR2 YYNGEE come from the germline V gene. CDR3 region: CASSLGGAGTGELFF. In nucleotides, the CDR3 is TGTGCCAGCAGCCTCGGGGGCGCAGGCACCGGGGAGCTGTTTTTT.

The rearrangement links TRBV4-1 to TRBJ1-1; D uncertain. The length of the CDR3 is 15 residues. Looked up from germline, CDR1 is MGHRA and CDR2 is YSYEKL. V lost 0 bases to trimming and J lost 1 base, with 9 bases between them. The CDR3 loop reads CASSQDQVTNTEAFF. CDR3 bases: TGCGCCAGCAGCCAAGATCAAGTTACGAACACTGAAGCTTTCTTT.

The chain couples TRBV9 to TRBJ2-1; a weak D match, TRBD1 (5 bases). The V gene lost 3 bases and the J gene lost 7 bases, with 17 bases spanning the gap. CDR1 is SGDLS and CDR2 is YYNGEE in the germline V gene. CDR3 length: 15 residues. The CDR3 coding sequence is TGTGCCAGCAGCGAAGTAGGGGCAATTGGTAATGAGCAGTTCTTC. Translated: CASSEVGAIGNEQFF. Full variable domain (missing parts from reference TRBV9 and TRBJ2-1): DSGVTQTPKHLITATGQRVTLRCSPRSGDLSVYWYQQSLDQGLQFLIQYYNGEERAKGNILERFSAQQFPDLHSELNLSSLELGDSALYFCASSEVGAIGNEQFFGPGTRLTVL.

This chain uses TRBV9 with TRBJ2-1; 9 bases align to TRBD1. This CDR3 contains 15 residues. The V gene's germline CDR1 is SGDLS and CDR2 YYNGEE. V gave up 3 bases and J gave up 5 bases; unmatched junction bases: 6. The CDR3 region has the DNA TGTGCCAGCAGCGAAGTACAGGGGGCCGACAATGAGCAGTTCTTC. It codes for CASSEVQGADNEQFF.

V and J are TRBV19 and TRBJ2-7; 11 bases align to TRBD2. V was pared by 3 bases and J by 3 bases, with 4 bases of the junction left unmatched. Germline V gives CDR1 LNHDA, CDR2 SQIVND (reference sequence). There are 15 residues in the CDR3. CDR3 amino acids: CASSISGGEIYEQYF. CDR3 DNA: TGTGCCAGTAGTATTAGCGGGGGGGAAATCTACGAGCAGTACTTC.

This chain uses TRBV9 with TRBJ2-5; no firm D call. Germline CDR1 is SGDLS and CDR2 is YYNGEE. Trimming shortened V by 0 bases and J by 2 bases, and 11 bases separated the two germline ends. This CDR3 spans 15 amino acids. In DNA form, the CDR3 reads TGTGCCAGCAGCGTAGTTGAAGGTCCGCAAGAGACCCAGTACTTC. As protein: CASSVVEGPQETQYF.

The count of this clone is one. The chain carries TRBV27 and TRBJ2-3; 16 bases are shared with TRBD2. V was clipped by 1 base and J by 0 bases; unmatched bases: 4. This CDR3 is 19 amino acids long. CDR1 MNHEY and CDR2 SMNVEV come from the germline V gene (reference sequence). CDR3 loop: CASSLLGLAGGESTDTQYF. CDR3 nucleotides: TGTGCCAGCAGTTTATTGGGACTAGCGGGGGGGGAAAGCACAGATACGCAGTATTTT.

V is TRBV7-9 and J is TRBJ2-7; 9 bases map to TRBD1. The CDR3 covers 15 residues. Germline V gives CDR1 SEHNR, CDR2 FQNEAQ (reference sequence). V dropped 6 bases and J dropped 1; count of bases not matched to a gene: 7. The CDR3 nucleotides read TGTGCCAGCAGATTTACAGGGGGCGTTTCCTACGAGCAGTACTTC. As protein: CASRFTGGVSYEQYF.

This chain links TRBV28 with TRBJ2-7, with 8 bases that match TRBD1. Germline V lookup: CDR1 MDHEN, CDR2 SYDVKM. Trimming cost V 2 bases and J 5 bases; bases outside gene matches: 11. The CDR3 contains 16 residues. The CDR3 DNA follows: TGTGCCAGCAGTTTAGTCAGTTCGGGGACAGGACACGAGCAGTACTTC. Residues: CASSLVSSGTGHEQYF.

The chain joins TRBV28 to TRBJ2-7, with a weak D call TRBD1 (5 bases). CDR1 and CDR2 from the germline V gene are MDHEN and SYDVKM. V lost 6 bases, J lost 0 bases, and 15 bases lay in between. The CDR3 sequence is 15 residues long. The CDR3 nucleotides are TGTGCCAGCAGCCCAAAATCTACAGGCTCCTACGAGCAGTACTTC. Amino acid sequence: CASSPKSTGSYEQYF.

The chain joins TRBV9 to TRBJ2-7; D is possibly TRBD1 or TRBD2 (5 bases each). The CDR3 loop spans 14 amino acids. Germline lookup yields CDR1 SGDLS and CDR2 YYNGEE. Trimming cost V 4 bases and J 5 bases, with 16 bases left between them. CDR3 amino acids: CASSRDPPWDEQYF. The CDR3 DNA reads as TGTGCCAGCAGCCGGGACCCTCCATGGGACGAGCAGTACTTC.

The rearrangement joins TRBV11-2 to TRBJ2-7; 7 nucleotides match TRBD1. Germline values: CDR1 SGHAT, CDR2 FQNNGV. J was trimmed by 4 bases and V by 5 bases; bases with no gene match: 5. The CDR3 extends over 13 amino acids. CDR3 bases: TGTGCCAGCAGCCCAGGACAGGTGTACGAGCAGTACTTC. This codes for CASSPGQVYEQYF.

A few counts support this clone. The rearrangement uses TRBV9 and TRBJ1-5; D remains unclear. With 0 bases removed from V and 2 bases from J, the gap between germline ends came to 6 bases. The germline CDR1 and CDR2 sequences are SGDLS and YYNGEE. This CDR3 is built from 14 residues. CDR3 amino acids: CASSVADGNQPQHF. The CDR3 nucleotides are TGTGCCAGCAGCGTAGCAGACGGCAATCAGCCCCAGCATTTT.

This clone appeared once. The chain joins TRBV11-2 to TRBJ1-1; the D gene is possibly TRBD1 (5 bases). Trimming took 2 bases from V and 8 from J, leaving 15 bases between them. Germline loops: CDR1 SGHAT, CDR2 FQNNGV. The CDR3 runs 14 residues. The CDR3: CASSLTTGGTEAFF. Here the CDR3 DNA reads TGTGCCAGCAGCTTAACGACCGGGGGGACCGAAGCTTTCTTT. Full variable domain (remainder filled in from reference TRBV11-2 and TRBJ1-1): EAGVAQSPRYKIIEKRQSVAFWCNPISGHATLYWYQQILGQGPKLLIQFQNNGVVDDSQLPKDRFSAERLKGVDSTLKIQPAKLEDSAVYLCASSLTTGGTEAFFGQGTRLTVV.

This clone came up once. The chain has TRBV4-1 and TRBJ2-7; D is perhaps TRBD2 (5 bases). CDR1 and CDR2 (germline): MGHRA, YSYEKL. The CDR3 runs to 14 residues. V lost 3 bases to trimming and J lost 2 bases, with 11 bases between them. The DNA for the CDR3 is TGCGCCAGCAGCCACCCATCGGGGACCTACGAGCAGTACTTC. Its protein product is CASSHPSGTYEQYF.

The rearrangement joins TRBV28 to TRBJ2-7; 7 nucleotides line up with TRBD1. CDR1 MDHEN and CDR2 SYDVKM come from the germline V gene. The CDR3 consists of 14 residues. J was trimmed by 2 bases and V by 2 bases; bases with no gene match: 3. The CDR3 loop reads CASSLTGVTYEQYF. The CDR3 region has the DNA TGTGCCAGCAGTTTAACAGGGGTTACCTACGAGCAGTACTTC.